A single sample is the source of the 9 T cell receptor beta chains below, sequenced in a study of T-cell memory formation after mild COVID-19. A single record per CDR3 protein comes from TCRdb applying MiXCR to the 5' RACE reads. The table has more than 300,000 distinct CDR3 sequences, approximately 15% seen once. Sequences were obtained from PBMCs or a T cell subset sorted from them (not recorded which). These receptors were taken from a man younger than 35 who had mild COVID-19 (a few samples of this study predate the infection). Cell type and time point are not known.

This clonotype has ten or more counts. The V and J genes are TRBV6-2 or TRBV6-3 and TRBJ2-3; D call uncertain. Germline assignment: CDR1 MNHEY and CDR2 SVGEGT. This CDR3 spans 13 amino acids. The V end was cut by 0 bases, the J end by 0 bases, with 1 base between. CDR3 sequence: CASSYSSTDTQYF. The CDR3 nucleotides read TGTGCCAGCAGTTACTCCAGCACAGATACGCAGTATTTT.

Only a few counts were recorded for this clonotype. This rearrangement joins TRBV7-9 to TRBJ1-6, with unresolved D. Germline loops: CDR1 SEHNR, CDR2 FQNEAQ (reference sequence). The V and J ends lost 5 bases and 8 bases respectively, with 13 bases between them. The CDR3 is made up of 14 amino acids. The CDR3 DNA follows: TGTGCCAGCAGCACCGGGGTTGGAGATTCACCCCTCCACTTT. This sequence encodes CASSTGVGDSPLHF.

This clonotype showed up just a few times. The chain combines TRBV5-1 with TRBJ2-2, with 11 bases that match TRBD2. Germline values: CDR1 SGHRS, CDR2 YFSETQ. J was trimmed by 0 bases and V by 2 bases; bases with no gene match: 0. This CDR3 region has 16 residues. Here the CDR3 DNA reads TGCGCCAGCAGCTTACTAGCGGGGGCGAACACCGGGGAGCTGTTTTTT. The encoded protein is CASSLLAGANTGELFF.

The chain couples TRBV20-1 to TRBJ1-2; tentatively, D is TRBD1 (5 bases). Germline CDR1 is DFQATT and CDR2 is SNEGSKA (reference sequence). With 1 base removed from V and 2 bases from J, the gap between germline ends came to 11 bases. There are 14 residues in the CDR3. This chain's CDR3 is CSARVPQGNYGYTF. The CDR3 DNA follows: TGCAGTGCTAGAGTCCCCCAGGGAAACTATGGCTACACCTTC.

V gene TRBV7-9 combines with J gene TRBJ2-7; D is possibly TRBD1 (5 bases). Germline V gene sequence: CDR1 SEHNR, CDR2 FQNEAQ (reference sequence). The CDR3 is 11 amino acids. Trimming shortened V by 8 bases and J by 5 bases, and 10 bases separated the two germline ends. The CDR3 region has the DNA TGTGCCAGCCAGTGGGGCCACGAGCAGTACTTC. As protein: CASQWGHEQYF.

This clonotype was recorded a few times. The J gene is TRBJ2-1, the V gene TRBV29-1, with a weak D call TRBD1 (5 bases). Germline lookup yields CDR1 SQVTM and CDR2 ANQGSEA. Trimming pared 1 base from V and 3 bases from J, leaving 10 bases between. CDR3 length: 14 amino acids. The CDR3, as DNA: TGCAGCGTTGAAGGACAGAGAAGCTACAATGAGCAGTTCTTC. Protein: CSVEGQRSYNEQFF.

The V call is TRBV7-9, the J call TRBJ2-5, with TRBD1 identical over 12 bases. CDR3 size: 16 residues. The germline gives CDR1 SEHNR, CDR2 FQNEAQ (reference sequence). With V trimmed by 7 bases and J by 5 bases, 11 bases remained unmatched. The CDR3 region has the DNA TGTGCCAGCACTTTAGGGGACAGGGGGCGCCGGGAGACCCAGTACTTC. Its protein product is CASTLGDRGRRETQYF.

This clonotype was detected a few times. This chain links TRBV11-2 with TRBJ2-1, with D uncertain. Trimming cost V 1 base and J 9 bases, with 22 bases left between them. The CDR3 sequence is 17 residues long. Germline loops: CDR1 SGHAT, CDR2 FQNNGV. The CDR3 sequence: CASSLGFWVVETAEQFF. CDR3 bases: TGTGCCAGCAGCTTAGGTTTCTGGGTCGTAGAAACGGCTGAGCAGTTCTTC. Drawing the rest from reference TRBV11-2 and TRBJ2-1, the complete variable domain is EAGVAQSPRYKIIEKRQSVAFWCNPISGHATLYWYQQILGQGPKLLIQFQNNGVVDDSQLPKDRFSAERLKGVDSTLKIQPAKLEDSAVYLCASSLGFWVVETAEQFFGPGTRLTVL.

The chain couples TRBV24-1 to TRBJ2-1, with unresolved D. Trimming removed 1 base from V and 5 bases from J, with 2 bases in between. CDR3 length: 12 residues. Germline V CDR1 and CDR2: KGHDR, SFDVKD. The CDR3 is CATSDFHNEQFF. The CDR3 DNA reads as TGTGCCACCAGTGATTTTCACAATGAGCAGTTCTTC.